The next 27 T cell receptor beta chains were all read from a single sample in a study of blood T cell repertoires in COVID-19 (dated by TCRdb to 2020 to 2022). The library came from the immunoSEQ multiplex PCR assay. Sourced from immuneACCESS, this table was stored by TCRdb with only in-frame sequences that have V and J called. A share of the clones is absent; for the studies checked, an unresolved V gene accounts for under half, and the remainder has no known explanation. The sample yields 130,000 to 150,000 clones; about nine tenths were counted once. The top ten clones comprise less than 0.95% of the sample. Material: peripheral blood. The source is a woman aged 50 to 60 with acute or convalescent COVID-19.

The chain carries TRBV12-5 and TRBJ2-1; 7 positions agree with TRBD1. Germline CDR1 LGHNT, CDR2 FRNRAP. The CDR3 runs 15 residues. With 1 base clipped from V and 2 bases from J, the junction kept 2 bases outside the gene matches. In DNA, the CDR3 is TGTGCTAGTGGTTTGGACAGGGGAACCTACAATGAGCAGTTCTTC. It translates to CASGLDRGTYNEQFF.

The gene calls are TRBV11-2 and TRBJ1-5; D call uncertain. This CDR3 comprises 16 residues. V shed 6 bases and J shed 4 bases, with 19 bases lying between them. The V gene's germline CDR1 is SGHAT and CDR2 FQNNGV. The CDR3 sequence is CASSRGISEPNQPQHF. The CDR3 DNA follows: TGTGCCAGCAGTCGAGGAATCAGCGAACCTAATCAGCCCCAGCATTTT.

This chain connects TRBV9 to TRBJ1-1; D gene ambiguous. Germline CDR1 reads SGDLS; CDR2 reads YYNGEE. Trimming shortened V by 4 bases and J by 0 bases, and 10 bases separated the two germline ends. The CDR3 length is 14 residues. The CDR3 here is CASSPGEMNTEAFF. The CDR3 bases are TGTGCCAGCAGCCCCGGTGAGATGAACACTGAAGCTTTCTTT.

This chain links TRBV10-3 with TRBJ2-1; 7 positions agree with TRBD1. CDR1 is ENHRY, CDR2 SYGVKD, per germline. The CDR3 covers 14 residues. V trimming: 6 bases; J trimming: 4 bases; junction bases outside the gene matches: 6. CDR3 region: CAISLDRTYNEQFF. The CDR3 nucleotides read TGTGCCATCAGCCTGGACAGGACTTACAATGAGCAGTTCTTC.

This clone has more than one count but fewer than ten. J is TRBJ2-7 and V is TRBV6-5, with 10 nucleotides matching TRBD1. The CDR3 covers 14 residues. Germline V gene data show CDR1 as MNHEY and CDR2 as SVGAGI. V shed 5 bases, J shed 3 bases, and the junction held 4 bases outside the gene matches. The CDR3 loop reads CASSQTGGFYEQYF. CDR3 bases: TGTGCCAGCAGTCAGACAGGGGGCTTCTACGAGCAGTACTTC.

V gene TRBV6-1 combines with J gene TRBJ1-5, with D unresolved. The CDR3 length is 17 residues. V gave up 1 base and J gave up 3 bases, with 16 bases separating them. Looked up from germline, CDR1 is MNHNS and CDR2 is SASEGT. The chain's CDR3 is CASSEGESVKYNQPQHF. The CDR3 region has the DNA TGTGCCAGCAGTGAAGGGGAGTCAGTAAAGTACAATCAGCCCCAGCATTTT.

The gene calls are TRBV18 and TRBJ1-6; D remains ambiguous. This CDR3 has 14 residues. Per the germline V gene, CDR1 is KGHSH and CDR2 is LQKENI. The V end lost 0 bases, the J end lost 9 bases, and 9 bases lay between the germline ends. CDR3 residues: CASSPPLGSSPLHF. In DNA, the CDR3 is TGTGCCAGCTCACCACCCCTGGGCAGTTCACCCCTCCACTTT.

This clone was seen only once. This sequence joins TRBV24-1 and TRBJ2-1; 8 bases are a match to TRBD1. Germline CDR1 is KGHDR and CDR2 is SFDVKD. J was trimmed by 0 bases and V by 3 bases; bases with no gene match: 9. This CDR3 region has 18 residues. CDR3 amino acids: CATSDLRTGRGSYNEQFF. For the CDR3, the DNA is TGTGCCACCAGTGATCTGAGGACAGGGAGAGGCTCCTACAATGAGCAGTTCTTC.

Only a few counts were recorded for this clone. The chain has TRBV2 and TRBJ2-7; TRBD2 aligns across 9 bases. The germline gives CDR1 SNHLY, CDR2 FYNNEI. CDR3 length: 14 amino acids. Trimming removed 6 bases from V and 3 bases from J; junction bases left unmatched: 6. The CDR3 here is CASRPGLALYEQYF. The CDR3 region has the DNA TGTGCCAGCAGGCCCGGACTAGCGCTCTACGAGCAGTACTTC.

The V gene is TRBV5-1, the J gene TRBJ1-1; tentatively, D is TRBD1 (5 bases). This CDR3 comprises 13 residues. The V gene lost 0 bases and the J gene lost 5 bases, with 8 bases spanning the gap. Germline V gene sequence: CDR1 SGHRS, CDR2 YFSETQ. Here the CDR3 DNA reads TGCGCCAGCAGCTTGGAAGGGGTTACTGAAGCTTTCTTT. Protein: CASSLEGVTEAFF.

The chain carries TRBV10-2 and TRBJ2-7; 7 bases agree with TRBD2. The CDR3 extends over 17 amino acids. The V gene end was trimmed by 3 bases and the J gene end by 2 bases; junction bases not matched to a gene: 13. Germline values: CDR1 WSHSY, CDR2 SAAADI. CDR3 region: CASSDASRLAATYEQYF. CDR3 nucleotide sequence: TGCGCCAGCAGTGACGCATCGCGGCTAGCGGCCACCTACGAGCAGTACTTC.

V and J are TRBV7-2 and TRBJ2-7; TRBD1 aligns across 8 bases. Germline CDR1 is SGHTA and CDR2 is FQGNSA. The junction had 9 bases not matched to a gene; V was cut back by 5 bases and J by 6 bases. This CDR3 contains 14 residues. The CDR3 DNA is TGTGCCAGCAGCCCCCATGGGACAGGATTCGAGCAGTACTTC. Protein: CASSPHGTGFEQYF.

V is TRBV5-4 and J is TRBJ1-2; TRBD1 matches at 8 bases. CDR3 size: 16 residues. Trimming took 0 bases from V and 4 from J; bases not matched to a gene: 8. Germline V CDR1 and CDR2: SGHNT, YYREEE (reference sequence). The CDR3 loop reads CASSLVGTGLGYGYTF. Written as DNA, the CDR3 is TGTGCCAGCAGCTTGGTTGGGACAGGATTGGGCTATGGCTACACCTTC.

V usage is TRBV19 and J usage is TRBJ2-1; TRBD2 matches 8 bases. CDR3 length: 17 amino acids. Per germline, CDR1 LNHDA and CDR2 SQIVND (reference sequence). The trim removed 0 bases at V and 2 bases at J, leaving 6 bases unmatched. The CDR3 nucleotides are TGTGCCAGTAGTATAGACCCCCCAGCGGGGGCCTACAATGAGCAGTTCTTC. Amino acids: CASSIDPPAGAYNEQFF.

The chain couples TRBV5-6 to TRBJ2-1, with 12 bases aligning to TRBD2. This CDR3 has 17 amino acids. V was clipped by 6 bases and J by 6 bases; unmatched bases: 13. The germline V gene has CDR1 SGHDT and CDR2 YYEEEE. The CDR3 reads CASTKTSGSIIRNEQFF. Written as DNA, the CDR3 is TGTGCCAGCACCAAGACTAGCGGGAGTATCATTCGCAATGAGCAGTTCTTC.

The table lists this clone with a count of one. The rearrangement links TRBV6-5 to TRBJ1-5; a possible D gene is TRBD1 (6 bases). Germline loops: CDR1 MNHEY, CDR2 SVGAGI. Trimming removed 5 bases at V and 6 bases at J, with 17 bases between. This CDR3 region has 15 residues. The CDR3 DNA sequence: TGTGCCAGCAGTCGAGAAAAGACAGGACTTCAGCCCCAGCATTTT. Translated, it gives CASSREKTGLQPQHF.

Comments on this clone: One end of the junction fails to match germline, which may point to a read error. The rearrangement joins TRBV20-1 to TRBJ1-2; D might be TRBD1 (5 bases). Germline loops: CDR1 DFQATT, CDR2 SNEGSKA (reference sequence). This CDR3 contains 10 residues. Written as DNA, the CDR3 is TGCAGTGCGAAGGGAGGGGTTGAGGACTTC. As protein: CSAKGGVEDF.

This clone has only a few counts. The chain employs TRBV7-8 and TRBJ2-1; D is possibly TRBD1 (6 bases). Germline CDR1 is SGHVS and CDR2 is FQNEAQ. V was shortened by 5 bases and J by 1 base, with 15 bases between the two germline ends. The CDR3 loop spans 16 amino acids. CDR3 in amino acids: CASSLLDSPSYNEQFF. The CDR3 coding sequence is TGTGCCAGCAGCCTACTGGACAGTCCTTCCTACAATGAGCAGTTCTTC.

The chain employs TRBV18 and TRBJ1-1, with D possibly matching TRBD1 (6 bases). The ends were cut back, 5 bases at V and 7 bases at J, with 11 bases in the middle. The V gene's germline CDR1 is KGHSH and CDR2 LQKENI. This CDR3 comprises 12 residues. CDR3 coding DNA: TGTGCCAGCTCAATACAGGGTGATGAAGCTTTCTTT. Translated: CASSIQGDEAFF.

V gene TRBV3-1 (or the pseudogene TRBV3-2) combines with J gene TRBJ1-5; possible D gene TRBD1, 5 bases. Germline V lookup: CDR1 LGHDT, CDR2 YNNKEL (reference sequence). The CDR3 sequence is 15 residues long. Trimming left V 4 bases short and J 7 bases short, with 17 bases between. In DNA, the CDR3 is TGTGCCAGCAGCCTCGGTAGGGGTGCGGGACAGCCCCAGCATTTT. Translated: CASSLGRGAGQPQHF.

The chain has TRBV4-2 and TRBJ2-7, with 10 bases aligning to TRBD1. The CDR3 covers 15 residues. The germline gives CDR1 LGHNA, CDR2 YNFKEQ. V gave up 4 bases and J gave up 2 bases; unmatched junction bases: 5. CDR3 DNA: TGTGCCAGCAGCCCGCCGGGACAGGGGCCCTACGAGCAGTACTTC. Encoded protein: CASSPPGQGPYEQYF.

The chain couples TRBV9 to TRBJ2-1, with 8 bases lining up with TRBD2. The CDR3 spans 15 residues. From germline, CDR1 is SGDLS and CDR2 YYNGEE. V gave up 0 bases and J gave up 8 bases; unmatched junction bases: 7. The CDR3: CASSVAAGVTDEQFF. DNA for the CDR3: TGTGCCAGCAGCGTAGCAGCGGGAGTAACCGATGAGCAGTTCTTC.

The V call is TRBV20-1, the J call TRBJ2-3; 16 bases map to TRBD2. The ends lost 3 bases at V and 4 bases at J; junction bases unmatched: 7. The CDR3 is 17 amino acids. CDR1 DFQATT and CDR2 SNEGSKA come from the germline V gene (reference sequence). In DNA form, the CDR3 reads TGCAGTGCTAGTTCGGGACTAGCGGGGGGGCTGCCAGATACGCAGTATTTT. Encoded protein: CSASSGLAGGLPDTQYF.

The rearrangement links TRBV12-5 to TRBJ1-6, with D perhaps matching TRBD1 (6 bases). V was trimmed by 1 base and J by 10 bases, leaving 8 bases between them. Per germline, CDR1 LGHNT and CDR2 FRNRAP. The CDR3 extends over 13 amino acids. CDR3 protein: CASGLGTESPLHF. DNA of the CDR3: TGTGCTAGTGGTTTGGGGACAGAATCACCCCTCCACTTT.

The CDR3 nucleotides read TGTGCCAGCAGCCAAGGCTATGACCGACTGGGCGAGCAGTACTTC. Its protein product is CASSQGYDRLGEQYF. The rearrangement joins TRBV14 to TRBJ2-7, with D unresolved. The CDR3 sequence is 15 residues long. The germline V and J ends were trimmed by 1 base and 6 bases, with 16 bases remaining between them. Germline V gene lookup returns CDR1 SGHDN and CDR2 FVKESK.

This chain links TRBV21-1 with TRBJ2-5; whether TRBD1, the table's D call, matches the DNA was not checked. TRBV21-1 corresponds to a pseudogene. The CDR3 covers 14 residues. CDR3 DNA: TGTGCCAGCAGCAAATATAACAGGGGAGAGACCCAGTACTTC. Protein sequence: CASSKYNRGETQYF.

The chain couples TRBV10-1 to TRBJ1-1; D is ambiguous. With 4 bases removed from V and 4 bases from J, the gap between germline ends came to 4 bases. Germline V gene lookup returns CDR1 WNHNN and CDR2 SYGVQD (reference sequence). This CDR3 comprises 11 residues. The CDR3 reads CASSVGTEAFF. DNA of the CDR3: TGCGCCAGCAGTGTCGGCACTGAAGCTTTCTTT.